What follows are 15 T cell receptor beta chains derived from one specimen sequenced in a study of PD-L1 blockade in urothelial cancer. The time point was: pretreatment peripheral blood. Using immunoSEQ multiplex PCR, the repertoire was profiled, and TCRdb retains in-frame clones only, with some absent. The data show about 74,000 clones, 90% seen once. This sample comprised PBMCs, obtained around atezolizumab (anti-PD-L1) treatment. These TCRs come from a man between 65 and 79 years old with urothelial cancer.

The chain couples TRBV10-3 to TRBJ2-3; the match to TRBD2 covers 13 bases. Germline V gene data show CDR1 as ENHRY and CDR2 as SYGVKD. V lost 6 bases and J lost 9; bases outside the gene matches: 6. This CDR3 region has 14 residues. DNA for the CDR3: TGTGCCATCAGCGAAGGACTAGCGGGAGTGACGCAGTATTTT. Translating it yields CAISEGLAGVTQYF.

The V call is TRBV28, the J call TRBJ2-1, with D unclear. V was trimmed by 5 bases and J by 6 bases, leaving 5 bases between them. The length of the CDR3 is 11 residues. Germline CDR1 and CDR2: MDHEN and SYDVKM. This CDR3 reads CASSPFNEQFF. CDR3 nucleotide sequence: TGTGCCAGCAGTCCGTTCAATGAGCAGTTCTTC.

A note on this clone: Other DNA variants within this sample encode the same CDR3. The genes are TRBV2 and TRBJ2-5, with 8 bases aligning to TRBD1. Trimming removed 6 bases from V and 5 bases from J; junction bases left unmatched: 5. CDR3 length: 13 amino acids. The germline gives CDR1 SNHLY, CDR2 FYNNEI. This CDR3 is CASRDRGRETQYF. The DNA for the CDR3 is TGTGCCAGCAGAGACAGGGGAAGGGAGACCCAGTACTTC. Variable domain in full (rest from reference TRBV2 and TRBJ2-5): EPEVTQTPSHQVTQMGQEVILRCVPISNHLYFYWYRQILGQKVEFLVSFYNNEISEKSEIFDDQFSVERPDGSNFTLKIRSTKLEDSAMYFCASRDRGRETQYFGPGTRLLVL.

Only one count was recorded for this clone. The chain recombines TRBV28 with TRBJ2-3; no clear D gene. From germline, CDR1 is MDHEN and CDR2 SYDVKM. The V gene lost 7 bases and the J gene lost 0 bases, with 14 bases spanning the gap. The CDR3 is 15 residues long. CDR3 in amino acids: CASKNGVTSTDTQYF. In DNA, the CDR3 is TGTGCCAGCAAAAACGGCGTGACTAGCACAGATACGCAGTATTTT. Filled out from reference TRBV28 and TRBJ2-3, the complete variable domain reads DVKVTQSSRYLVKRTGEKVFLECVQDMDHENMFWYRQDPGLGLRLIYFSYDVKMKEKGDIPEGYSVSREKKERFSLILESASTNQTSMYLCASKNGVTSTDTQYFGPGTRLTVL.

This clone occurred once. This sequence joins TRBV27 and TRBJ2-7, with TRBD2 matching over 11 bases. The CDR3 sequence is 14 residues long. V was clipped by 4 bases and J by 5 bases; unmatched bases: 4. CDR1 is MNHEY, CDR2 SMNVEV, per germline (reference sequence). Here the CDR3 DNA reads TGTGCCAGCAGTTCCGGGACTAGCGGAAACGAGCAGTACTTC. Translation gives CASSSGTSGNEQYF.

This chain links TRBV2 with TRBJ2-5; TRBD2 matches 7 bases. The CDR3 extends over 15 amino acids. Germline CDR1 is SNHLY and CDR2 is FYNNEI. The V segment lost 6 bases and the J segment 0 bases; nucleotides outside the gene matches: 7. CDR3 protein: CASSPGTTNQETQYF. In DNA, the CDR3 is TGTGCCAGCAGCCCCGGGACTACCAACCAAGAGACCCAGTACTTC. The variable domain in full, with the rest retrieved from reference TRBV2 and TRBJ2-5, is EPEVTQTPSHQVTQMGQEVILRCVPISNHLYFYWYRQILGQKVEFLVSFYNNEISEKSEIFDDQFSVERPDGSNFTLKIRSTKLEDSAMYFCASSPGTTNQETQYFGPGTRLLVL.

The V gene is TRBV5-6, the J gene TRBJ2-5; D remains ambiguous. Germline CDR1 SGHDT, CDR2 YYEEEE. CDR3 size: 14 residues. V gave up 2 bases and J gave up 1 base, with 9 bases separating them. Here the CDR3 DNA reads TGTGCCAGCAGCTTTGGTGGCCGCCAAGAGACCCAGTACTTC. It specifies CASSFGGRQETQYF.

The chain is built from TRBV7-2 and TRBJ2-1; D not resolved. The V gene's germline CDR1 is SGHTA and CDR2 FQGNSA. This CDR3 is 16 amino acids long. Trimming shortened V by 0 bases and J by 5 bases, and 14 bases separated the two germline ends. The CDR3 sequence: CASSLASRSGNNEQFF. For the CDR3, the DNA is TGTGCCAGCAGCTTAGCTTCTAGAAGTGGAAACAATGAGCAGTTCTTC.

The chain combines TRBV9 with TRBJ2-1; 8 nucleotides line up with TRBD2. Germline V lookup: CDR1 SGDLS, CDR2 YYNGEE. The CDR3 is 16 amino acids. V shed 0 bases and J 1 base; nucleotides not matched to a gene: 3. The CDR3 loop reads CASSVVASGSYNEQFF. The CDR3 DNA follows: TGTGCCAGCAGCGTAGTTGCTAGCGGGTCCTACAATGAGCAGTTCTTC.

The chain's CDR3 is CASSLPFETGYGYTF. The CDR3, as DNA: TGCGCCAGCAGCCTCCCCTTCGAAACGGGCTATGGCTACACCTTC. The chain couples TRBV5-1 to TRBJ1-2, with D unclear. The CDR3 is made up of 15 amino acids. Trimming took 4 bases from V and 4 from J, leaving 17 bases between them. The V gene's germline CDR1 is SGHRS and CDR2 YFSETQ.

The chain is built from TRBV27 and TRBJ1-2; D is perhaps TRBD1 (6 bases). V was shortened by 6 bases and J by 2 bases, with 10 bases between the two germline ends. This CDR3 has 13 residues. From germline, CDR1 is MNHEY and CDR2 SMNVEV (reference sequence). CDR3 protein: CASRDRLNYGYTF. In DNA form, the CDR3 reads TGTGCCAGCAGGGACAGACTCAACTATGGCTACACCTTC.

The gene calls are TRBV2 and TRBJ2-7; no definite D call. The CDR3 contains 10 residues. The germline V and J ends were trimmed by 11 bases and 5 bases, with 10 bases remaining between them. Germline V gene lookup returns CDR1 SNHLY and CDR2 FYNNEI. The CDR3 coding sequence is TGTGCCTCCGGAGAACACGAGCAGTACTTC. This codes for CASGEHEQYF.

In DNA, the CDR3 is TGTGCCAGTCAGACACAACCGGGACAGGGGGCGTGGGAGCAGTTCTTC. Translating it yields CASQTQPGQGAWEQFF. The V gene is TRBV19, the J gene TRBJ2-1; TRBD1 matches 12 bases. J gave up 10 bases and V 8 bases, and 15 bases lay outside the gene matches. CDR3 size: 16 residues. Germline CDR1 and CDR2: LNHDA and SQIVND (reference sequence).

The V and J genes are TRBV6-6 and TRBJ2-3, with 14 bases matching TRBD2. CDR3 length: 16 amino acids. V lost 5 bases, J lost 6 bases, and 7 bases stayed unmatched. CDR1 is MNHNY and CDR2 is SVGAGI in the germline V gene (reference sequence). This CDR3 reads CASSHGGTSGSDTQYF. The CDR3 nucleotides read TGTGCCAGCAGTCACGGGGGGACTAGCGGGAGCGATACGCAGTATTTT.

The chain has TRBV11-2 and TRBJ1-2, with D possibly TRBD1 on 5 matching bases. The CDR3 has 14 amino acids. Germline V CDR1 and CDR2: SGHAT, FQNNGV. V lost 5 bases and J 5 bases, leaving 15 bases between the germline ends. This chain's CDR3 is CASSRTQGGYGYTF. CDR3 bases: TGTGCCAGCAGCCGAACCCAGGGAGGATATGGCTACACCTTC.